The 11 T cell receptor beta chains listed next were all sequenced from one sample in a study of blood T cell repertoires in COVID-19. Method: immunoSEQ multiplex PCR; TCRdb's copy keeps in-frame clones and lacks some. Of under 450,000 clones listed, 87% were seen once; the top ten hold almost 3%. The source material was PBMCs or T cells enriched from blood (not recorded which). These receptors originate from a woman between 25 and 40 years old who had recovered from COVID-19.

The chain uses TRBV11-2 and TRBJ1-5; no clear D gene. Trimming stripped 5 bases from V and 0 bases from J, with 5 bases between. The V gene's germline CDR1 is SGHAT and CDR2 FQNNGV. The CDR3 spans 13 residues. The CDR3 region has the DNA TGTGCCAGCAGCCAAAATAGCAATCAGCCCCAGCATTTT. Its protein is CASSQNSNQPQHF.

The CDR3 DNA reads as TGTGCCAGCAATCTAGACAGGGTAGGCGGCTACACCTTC. Translation gives CASNLDRVGGYTF. This sequence joins TRBV12-3 or TRBV12-4 and TRBJ1-2, with TRBD1 matching 7 bases. CDR3 length: 13 residues. Trimming took 7 bases from V and 8 from J; bases not matched to a gene: 10.

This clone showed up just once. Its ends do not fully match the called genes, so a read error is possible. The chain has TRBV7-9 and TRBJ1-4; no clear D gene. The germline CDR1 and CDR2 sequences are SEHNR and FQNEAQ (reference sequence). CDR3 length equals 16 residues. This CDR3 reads CASRLGAGFGNEKLFF. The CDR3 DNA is TGTGCCAGCAGATTAGGCGCCGGGTTCGGGAATGAAAAACTGTTTTTT.

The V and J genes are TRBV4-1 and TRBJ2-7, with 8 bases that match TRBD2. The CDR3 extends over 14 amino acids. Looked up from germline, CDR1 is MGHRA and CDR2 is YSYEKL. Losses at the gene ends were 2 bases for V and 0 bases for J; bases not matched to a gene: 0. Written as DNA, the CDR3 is TGCGCCAGCAGCCAACTAGCGGGCTCCTACGAGCAGTACTTC. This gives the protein CASSQLAGSYEQYF.

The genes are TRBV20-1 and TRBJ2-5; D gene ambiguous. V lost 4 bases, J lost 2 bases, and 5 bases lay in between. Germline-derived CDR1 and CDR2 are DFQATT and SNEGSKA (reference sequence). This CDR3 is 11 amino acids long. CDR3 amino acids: CSATHQETQYF. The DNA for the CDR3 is TGCAGTGCTACCCATCAAGAGACCCAGTACTTC.

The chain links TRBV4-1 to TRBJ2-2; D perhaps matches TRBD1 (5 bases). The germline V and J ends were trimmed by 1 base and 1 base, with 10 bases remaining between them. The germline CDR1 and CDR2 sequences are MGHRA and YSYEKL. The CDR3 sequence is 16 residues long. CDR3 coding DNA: TGCGCCAGCAGCCAAGTCGGGCAGGGGAACACCGGGGAGCTGTTTTTT. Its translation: CASSQVGQGNTGELFF.

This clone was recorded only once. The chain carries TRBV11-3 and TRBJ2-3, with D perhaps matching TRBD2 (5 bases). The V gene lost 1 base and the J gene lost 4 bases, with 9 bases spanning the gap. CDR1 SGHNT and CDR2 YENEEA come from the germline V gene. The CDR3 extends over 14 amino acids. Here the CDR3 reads CASSLGLAPDTQYF. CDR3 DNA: TGTGCCAGCAGCTTAGGGCTAGCCCCAGATACGCAGTATTTT.

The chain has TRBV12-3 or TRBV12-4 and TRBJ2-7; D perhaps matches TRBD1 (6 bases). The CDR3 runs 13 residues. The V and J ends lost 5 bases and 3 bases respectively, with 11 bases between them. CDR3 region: CASSIGQRYEQYF. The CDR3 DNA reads TGTGCCAGCAGTATCGGACAGCGCTACGAGCAGTACTTC.

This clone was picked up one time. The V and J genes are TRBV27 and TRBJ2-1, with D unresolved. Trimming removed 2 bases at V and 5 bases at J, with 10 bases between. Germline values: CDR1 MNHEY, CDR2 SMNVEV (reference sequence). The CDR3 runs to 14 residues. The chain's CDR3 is CASSLEQSHNEQFF. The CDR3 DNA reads TGTGCCAGCAGTTTAGAACAGAGTCACAATGAGCAGTTCTTC.

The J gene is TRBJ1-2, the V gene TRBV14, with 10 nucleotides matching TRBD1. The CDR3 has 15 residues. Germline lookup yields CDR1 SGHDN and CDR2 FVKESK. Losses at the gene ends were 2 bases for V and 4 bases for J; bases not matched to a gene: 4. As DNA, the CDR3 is TGTGCCAGCAGCCAATACGGACAGGGGGGCTATGGCTACACCTTC. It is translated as CASSQYGQGGYGYTF.

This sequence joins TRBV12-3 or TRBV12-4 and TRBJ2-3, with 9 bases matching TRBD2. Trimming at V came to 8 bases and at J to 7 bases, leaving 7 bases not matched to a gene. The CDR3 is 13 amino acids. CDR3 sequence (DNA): TGTGCCAGCTCAGCGGGAGGTGGTAATACGCAGTATTTT. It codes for CASSAGGGNTQYF.